This T cell receptor (beta chain) derives from a study of beta chain features in type 1 diabetes. Comment on this clone: The antigen is unknown.

As every portion of the isolated RNA was reverse transcribed, the sequencing read expressed TCRB transcripts. Clones were read by immunoSEQ multiplex PCR, and TCRdb kept only the in-frame ones, dropping some. The data contain about 180,000 clones, approximately 13% of them singletons. The CDR3 loop spans 16 amino acids. Germline V gives CDR1 MDHEN, CDR2 SYDVKM. With 2 bases removed from V and 5 bases from J, the gap between germline ends came to 18 bases. General study results and limits: There was a possibility that cDNA sequencing over-represented cells with high TCR expression. Patients' naive, central memory and Treg TCRB repertoires seemed closer to one another than those of healthy donors. Patients with type 1 diabetes carried fewer insertions and had more deletions at their VDJ junctions.

This receptor was identified in a woman younger than 35 in good health. This chain connects TRBV28 to TRBJ2-5; tentative D call: TRBD2 (5 bases). Sequencing was carried out using central memory CD4+ T cells from blood. In nucleotides, the CDR3 is TGTGCCAGCAGTTTAATACGGCTTCCCGGGGAGGAGACCCAGTACTTC. Its translation: CASSLIRLPGEETQYF.